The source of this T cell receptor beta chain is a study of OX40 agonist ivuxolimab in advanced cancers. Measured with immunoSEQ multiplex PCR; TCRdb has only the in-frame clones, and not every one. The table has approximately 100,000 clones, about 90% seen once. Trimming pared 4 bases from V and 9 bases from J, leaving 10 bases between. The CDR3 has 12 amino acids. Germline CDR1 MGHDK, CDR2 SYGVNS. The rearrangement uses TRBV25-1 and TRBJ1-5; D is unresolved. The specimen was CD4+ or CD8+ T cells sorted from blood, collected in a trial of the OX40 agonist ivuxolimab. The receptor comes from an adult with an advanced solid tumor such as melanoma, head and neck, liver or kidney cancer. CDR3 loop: CASSGHAAPQHF. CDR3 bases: TGTGCCAGCAGTGGCCACGCAGCGCCCCAGCATTTT.